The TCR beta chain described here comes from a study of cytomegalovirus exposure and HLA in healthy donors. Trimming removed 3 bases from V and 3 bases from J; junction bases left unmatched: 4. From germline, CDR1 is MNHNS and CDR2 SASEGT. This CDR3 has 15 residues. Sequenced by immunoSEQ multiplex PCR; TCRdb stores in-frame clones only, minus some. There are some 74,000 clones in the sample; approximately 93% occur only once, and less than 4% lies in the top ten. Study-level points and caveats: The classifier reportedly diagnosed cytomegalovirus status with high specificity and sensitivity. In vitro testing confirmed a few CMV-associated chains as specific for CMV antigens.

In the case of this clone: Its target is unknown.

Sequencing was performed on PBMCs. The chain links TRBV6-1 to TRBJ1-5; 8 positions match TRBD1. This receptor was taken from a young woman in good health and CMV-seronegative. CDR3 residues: CASSERGQVNQPQHF. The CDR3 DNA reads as TGTGCCAGCAGTGAGCGGGGACAGGTCAATCAGCCCCAGCATTTT.